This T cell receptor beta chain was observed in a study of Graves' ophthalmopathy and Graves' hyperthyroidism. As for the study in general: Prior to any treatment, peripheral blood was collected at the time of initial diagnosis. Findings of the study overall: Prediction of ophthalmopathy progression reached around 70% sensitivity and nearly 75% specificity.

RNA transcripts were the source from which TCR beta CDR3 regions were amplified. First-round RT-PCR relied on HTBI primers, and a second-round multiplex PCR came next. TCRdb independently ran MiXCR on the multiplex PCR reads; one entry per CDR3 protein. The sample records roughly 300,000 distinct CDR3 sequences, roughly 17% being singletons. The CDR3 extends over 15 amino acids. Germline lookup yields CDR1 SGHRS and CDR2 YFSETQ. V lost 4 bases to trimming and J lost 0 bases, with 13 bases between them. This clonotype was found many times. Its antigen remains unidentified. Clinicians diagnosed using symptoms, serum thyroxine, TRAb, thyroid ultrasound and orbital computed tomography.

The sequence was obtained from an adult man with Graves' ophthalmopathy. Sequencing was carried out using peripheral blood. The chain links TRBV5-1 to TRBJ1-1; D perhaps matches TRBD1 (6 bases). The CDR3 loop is CASSLLDSLNTEAFF. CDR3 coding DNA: TGCGCCAGCAGCCTCCTGGACAGCTTGAACACTGAAGCTTTCTTT.